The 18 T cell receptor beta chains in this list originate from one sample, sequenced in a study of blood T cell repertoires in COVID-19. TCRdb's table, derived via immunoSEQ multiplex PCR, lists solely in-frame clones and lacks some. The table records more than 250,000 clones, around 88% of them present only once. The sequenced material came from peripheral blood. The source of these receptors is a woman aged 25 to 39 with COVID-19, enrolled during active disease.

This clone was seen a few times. CDR3 sequence (DNA): TGTGCCAGCAGACCTCAGGGTAAGAGTGAAGCTTTCTTT. This translates into CASRPQGKSEAFF. The chain is built from TRBV27 and TRBJ1-1; D is perhaps TRBD1 (5 bases). V was pared by 6 bases and J by 7 bases, with 15 bases between. Germline lookup yields CDR1 MNHEY and CDR2 SMNVEV (reference sequence). This CDR3 comprises 13 residues.

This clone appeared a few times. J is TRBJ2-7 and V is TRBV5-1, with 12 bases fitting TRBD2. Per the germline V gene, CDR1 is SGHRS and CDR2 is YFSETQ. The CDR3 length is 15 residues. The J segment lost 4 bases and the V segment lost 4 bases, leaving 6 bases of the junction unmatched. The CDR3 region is CASSPEGLAGYEQYF. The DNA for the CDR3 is TGCGCCAGCAGCCCGGAAGGACTAGCGGGGTACGAGCAGTACTTC.

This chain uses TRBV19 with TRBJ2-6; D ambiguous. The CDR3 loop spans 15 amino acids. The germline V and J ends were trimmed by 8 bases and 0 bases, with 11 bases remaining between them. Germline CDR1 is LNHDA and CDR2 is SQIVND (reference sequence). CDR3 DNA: TGTGCCAGTCACATAGGAGTCTCTGGGGCCAACGTCCTGACTTTC. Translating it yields CASHIGVSGANVLTF.

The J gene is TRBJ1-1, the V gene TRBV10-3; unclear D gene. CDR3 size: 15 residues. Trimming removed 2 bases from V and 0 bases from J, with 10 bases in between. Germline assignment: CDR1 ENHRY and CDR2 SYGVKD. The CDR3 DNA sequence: TGTGCCATCAGTGAGGATTCGGGTATGAACACTGAAGCTTTCTTT. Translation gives CAISEDSGMNTEAFF.

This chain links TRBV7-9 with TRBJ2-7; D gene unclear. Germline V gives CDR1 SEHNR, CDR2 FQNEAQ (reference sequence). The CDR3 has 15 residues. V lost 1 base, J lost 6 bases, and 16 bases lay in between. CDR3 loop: CASSLVSAGLGEQYF. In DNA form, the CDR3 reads TGTGCCAGCAGCTTAGTTTCCGCAGGCCTCGGCGAGCAGTACTTC.

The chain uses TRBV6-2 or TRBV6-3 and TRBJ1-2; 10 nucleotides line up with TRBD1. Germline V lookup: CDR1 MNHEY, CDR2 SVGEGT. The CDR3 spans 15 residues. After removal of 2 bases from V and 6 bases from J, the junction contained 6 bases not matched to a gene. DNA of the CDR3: TGTGCCAGCAGTTACGAGGACAGGGGGTTGAATGGCTACACCTTC. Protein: CASSYEDRGLNGYTF.

In DNA, the CDR3 is TGTGCCAGCTCACCTGGGAGGGAAGGAAAACTGTTTTTT. Translating it yields CASSPGREGKLFF. This chain uses TRBV18 with TRBJ1-4; the D is unclear. CDR1 is KGHSH, CDR2 LQKENI, per germline. Trimming pared 3 bases from V and 10 bases from J, leaving 12 bases between. This CDR3 has 13 amino acids.

This CDR3 is CASSQGTAHGGGYGYTF. CDR3 bases: TGCGCCAGCAGCCAGGGGACTGCCCATGGTGGGGGCTATGGCTACACCTTC. This chain uses TRBV4-1 with TRBJ1-2; possible D gene TRBD1, 5 bases. Germline lookup yields CDR1 MGHRA and CDR2 YSYEKL. The CDR3 covers 17 residues. With 3 bases removed from V and 4 bases from J, the gap between germline ends came to 21 bases.

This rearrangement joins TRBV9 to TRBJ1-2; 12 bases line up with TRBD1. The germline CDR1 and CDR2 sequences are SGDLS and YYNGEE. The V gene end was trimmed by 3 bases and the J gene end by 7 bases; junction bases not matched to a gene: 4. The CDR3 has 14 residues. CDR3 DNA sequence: TGTGCCAGCAGCGACCGGGACAGGGGGCTTGGCTACACCTTC. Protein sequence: CASSDRDRGLGYTF.

CDR3 sequence: CASSLAGAGGEKLFF. The DNA for the CDR3 is TGCGCCAGCAGCTTGGCCGGGGCAGGGGGCGAAAAACTGTTTTTT. The chain links TRBV5-1 to TRBJ1-4; TRBD1 agrees at 8 bases. The CDR3 runs to 15 residues. The germline V gene has CDR1 SGHRS and CDR2 YFSETQ. Trimming at V came to 0 bases and at J to 8 bases, leaving 6 bases not matched to a gene.

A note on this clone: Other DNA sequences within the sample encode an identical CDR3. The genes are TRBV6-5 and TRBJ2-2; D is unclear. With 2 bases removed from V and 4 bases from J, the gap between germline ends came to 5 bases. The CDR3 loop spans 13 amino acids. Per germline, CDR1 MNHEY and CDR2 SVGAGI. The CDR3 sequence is CASSYEATGELFF. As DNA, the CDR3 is TGTGCCAGCAGTTACGAAGCCACCGGGGAGCTGTTTTTT.

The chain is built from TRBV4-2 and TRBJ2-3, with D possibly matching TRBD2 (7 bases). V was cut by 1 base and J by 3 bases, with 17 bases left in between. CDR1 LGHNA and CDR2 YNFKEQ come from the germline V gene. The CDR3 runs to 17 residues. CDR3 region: CASSQVLRGGPTDTQYF. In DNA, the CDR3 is TGTGCCAGCAGCCAAGTTTTGAGGGGGGGGCCGACAGATACGCAGTATTTT.

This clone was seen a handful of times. This CDR3 reads CASSYSRESPLHF. DNA for the CDR3: TGTGCCAGCAGTTACTCGAGGGAATCACCCCTCCACTTT. This chain joins TRBV6-5 and TRBJ1-6, with D unclear. Germline-derived CDR1 and CDR2 are MNHEY and SVGAGI. Trimming stripped 0 bases from V and 10 bases from J, with 7 bases between. The CDR3 runs to 13 residues.

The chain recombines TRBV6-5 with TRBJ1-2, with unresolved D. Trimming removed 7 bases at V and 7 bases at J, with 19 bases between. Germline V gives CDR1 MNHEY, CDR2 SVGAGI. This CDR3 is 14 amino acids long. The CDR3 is CASKEAVVRIGYTF. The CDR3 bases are TGTGCCAGCAAAGAGGCGGTTGTGCGTATTGGCTACACCTTC.

The DNA of the CDR3 is TGTGCCAGCAGCGTAGTAGCGGCTAGCGGCCCAGATACGCAGTATTTT. This translates into CASSVVAASGPDTQYF. The chain recombines TRBV9 with TRBJ2-3, with 7 bases that match TRBD2. The CDR3 length is 16 residues. Germline V gene lookup returns CDR1 SGDLS and CDR2 YYNGEE. V lost 0 bases, J lost 4 bases, and 8 bases stayed unmatched. Looking up the rest from reference TRBV9 and TRBJ2-3 gives the full variable domain: DSGVTQTPKHLITATGQRVTLRCSPRSGDLSVYWYQQSLDQGLQFLIQYYNGEERAKGNILERFSAQQFPDLHSELNLSSLELGDSALYFCASSVVAASGPDTQYFGPGTRLTVL.

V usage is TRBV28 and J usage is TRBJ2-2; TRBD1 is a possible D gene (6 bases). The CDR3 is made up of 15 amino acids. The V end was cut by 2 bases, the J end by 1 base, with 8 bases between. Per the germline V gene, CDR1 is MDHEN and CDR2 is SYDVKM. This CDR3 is CASSLTGQNTGELFF. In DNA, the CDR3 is TGTGCCAGCAGTTTAACGGGACAGAACACCGGGGAGCTGTTTTTT.

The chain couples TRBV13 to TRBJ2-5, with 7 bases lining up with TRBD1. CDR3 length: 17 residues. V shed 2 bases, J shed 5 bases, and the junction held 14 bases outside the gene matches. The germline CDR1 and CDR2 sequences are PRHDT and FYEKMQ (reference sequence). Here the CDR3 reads CASSLRPWDRSGETQYF. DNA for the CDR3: TGTGCCAGCAGCTTAAGGCCCTGGGACAGATCAGGGGAGACCCAGTACTTC.

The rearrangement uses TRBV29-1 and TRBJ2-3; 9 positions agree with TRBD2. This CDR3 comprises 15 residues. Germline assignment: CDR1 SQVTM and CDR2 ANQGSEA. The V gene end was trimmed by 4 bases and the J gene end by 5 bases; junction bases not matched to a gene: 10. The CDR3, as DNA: TGCAGCGTTGTATCCGCGGGGGGGCCAATAGATACGCAGTATTTT. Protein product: CSVVSAGGPIDTQYF.